This T cell receptor (beta chain) appears in the sequencing data of a study of T cell responses to AZD1222 COVID-19 vaccine. Findings of the study overall: Only after the peak T cell response were repertoires sampled. Baseline antibody screening turned up just a handful of seropositive AZD1222 recipients.

Worth noting for this clone: Its antigen is currently unknown.

Sequenced by immunoSEQ multiplex PCR; TCRdb stores in-frame clones only, minus some. The table records fewer than 100,000 clones, around 88% of them present only once. Unmatched junction bases numbered 3, after V lost 2 bases and J lost 3 bases. The CDR3 length is 15 residues. Germline CDR1 SGHRS, CDR2 YFSETQ. The chain carries TRBV5-1 and TRBJ2-2; 8 bases fit TRBD2. Specimen: peripheral blood, collected 28 days after the second AZD1222 dose. The source is an adult who received the AZD1222 COVID-19 vaccine. The CDR3 DNA sequence: TGCGCCAGCAGCTTAATCGGGGGGGACACCGGGGAGCTGTTTTTT. Translated, it gives CASSLIGGDTGELFF.